This TCR beta chain was recorded in a study of neoadjuvant anti-PD-1 for oral cavity cancer. Study summary: Around day 43, patients without progression received a fourth nivolumab dose before surgery.

The ends were cut back, 4 bases at V and 3 bases at J, with 13 bases in the middle. The CDR3 runs to 14 residues. Germline assignment: CDR1 MNHNS and CDR2 SASEGT. The patients had HPV-negative, locally advanced oral cavity squamous cell carcinoma. Regarding the study as a whole: TCR analyses covered only a few patients per response group. Post-nivolumab, blood T cell clonality was significantly elevated in non-responders.

Concerning this clone: The antigen is undetermined.

Using immunoSEQ multiplex PCR, the repertoire was profiled, and TCRdb retains in-frame clones only, with some absent. This sample has some 14,000 clones, with 66% found just once. The origin of this receptor is a person between 40 and 79 years old with oral cavity squamous cell carcinoma. The chain joins TRBV6-1 to TRBJ2-7; D unclear. The specimen was PBMCs, collected before nivolumab (anti-PD-1) treatment. The CDR3 sequence: CASSVTPPLYEQYF. The CDR3 DNA reads as TGTGCCAGCAGTGTAACGCCTCCTCTCTACGAGCAGTACTTC.